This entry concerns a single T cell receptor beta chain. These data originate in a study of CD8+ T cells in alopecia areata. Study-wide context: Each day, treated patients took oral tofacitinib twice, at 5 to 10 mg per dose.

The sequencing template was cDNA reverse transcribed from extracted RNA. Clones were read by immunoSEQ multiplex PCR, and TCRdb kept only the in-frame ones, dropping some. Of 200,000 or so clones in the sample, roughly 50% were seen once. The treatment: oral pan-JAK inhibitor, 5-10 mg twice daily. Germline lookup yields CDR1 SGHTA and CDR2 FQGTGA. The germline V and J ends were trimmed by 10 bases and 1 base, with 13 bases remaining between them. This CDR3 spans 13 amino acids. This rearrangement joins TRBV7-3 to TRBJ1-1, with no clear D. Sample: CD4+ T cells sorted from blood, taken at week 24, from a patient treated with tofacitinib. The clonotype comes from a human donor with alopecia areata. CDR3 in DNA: TGTGCCACCTCAGGAGGAAGGAACACTGAAGCTTTCTTT. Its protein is CATSGGRNTEAFF.